This is a list of T cell receptor beta chains from one sample in a study of cytomegalovirus exposure and HLA in healthy donors. Assay: immunoSEQ multiplex PCR; the TCRdb copy retains only in-frame clones and omits some. The repertoire holds approximately 140,000 clones, with about 76% as singletons. Material for sequencing was PBMCs. Receptor source: a young man in good health and CMV-seronegative. Each CDR3 is given without its conserved first and last residue. Expanded clones get a size class; other rows say once, few or many, or leave the size out.

V: TRBV6-5
size: .
J: TRBJ1-4
CDR3: ASSYPGAAGKLF

V: TRBV10-3
size: .
J: TRBJ2-7
CDR3: AIRVASGDMQY

V: TRBV30
size: .
J: TRBJ1-5
CDR3: AWSPDGGSNQPQH

V: TRBV19
size: .
J: TRBJ2-3
CDR3: ASSPSTDTQY

V: TRBV10-3
size: .
J: TRBJ1-2
CDR3: AIMDLGVYGYT

V: TRBV4-2
size: .
J: TRBJ2-1
CDR3: ASSQGSGQTLSYNEQF

V: TRBV18
size: .
J: TRBJ2-7
CDR3: ASSHDRKSYEQY

V: TRBV5-6
size: .
J: TRBJ2-7
CDR3: ASSLSGTGDYEQY

V: TRBV7-2
size: .
J: TRBJ2-1
CDR3: ASSANRGGYYNEQF

V: TRBV9
size: few
J: TRBJ1-1
CDR3: ASSLSGTGGHLNTEAF

V: TRBV5-4
size: .
J: TRBJ2-2
CDR3: ASTRRLDYYNTGELF

V: TRBV28
size: .
J: TRBJ1-3
CDR3: ASIPPGGNTIY

V: TRBV6-1
size: .
J: TRBJ1-1
CDR3: ASSARGVTL

V: TRBV6-5
size: .
J: TRBJ2-7
CDR3: ASSYDRVRIEQY

V: TRBV5-4
size: .
J: TRBJ2-3
CDR3: ASSQDSTSLDTQY

V: TRBV30
size: once
J: TRBJ1-5
CDR3: AWSVFTQEVSNQPQH

V: TRBV18
size: .
J: TRBJ1-1
CDR3: ASSPKAGGSEAF

V: TRBV6-4
size: .
J: TRBJ1-5
CDR3: ASSDSICVWGQGDYSNQPQH

V: TRBV19
size: .
J: TRBJ1-6
CDR3: ASKETGLGNSPLH

V: TRBV5-6
size: .
J: TRBJ1-3
CDR3: ASSLRGLYSGNTIY

V: TRBV20-1
size: .
J: TRBJ2-1
CDR3: SALSYNEQF

V: TRBV6-5
size: .
J: TRBJ1-1
CDR3: ASGLHTEAF

V: TRBV11-2
size: .
J: TRBJ2-2
CDR3: ASSSQMNTGELF

V: TRBV5-1
size: .
J: TRBJ2-6
CDR3: ASSLGPRGAGANVLT

V: TRBV7-2
size: .
J: TRBJ2-7
CDR3: ASSLVSISSSYEQY

V: TRBV10-3
size: .
J: TRBJ2-3
CDR3: AISLKQGDTQY

V: TRBV5-1
size: .
J: TRBJ1-1
CDR3: ASSPEPLNTEAF

V: TRBV19
size: .
J: TRBJ2-1
CDR3: ASSILTSGGAGEQF

V: TRBV11-2
size: .
J: TRBJ1-2
CDR3: ASSSMGTEIIGYT

V: TRBV19
size: few
J: TRBJ2-2
CDR3: ASSIDIIWTAGDAGELF

V: TRBV30
size: few
J: TRBJ2-7
CDR3: AWTGTSISYEQY

V: TRBV11-3
size: .
J: TRBJ2-1
CDR3: ASSVRDRRFDEQF

V: TRBV29-1
size: few
J: TRBJ1-3
CDR3: SVHFDGNTIY

V: TRBV7-9
size: .
J: TRBJ1-1
CDR3: ASSIRGGGLSTEAF

V: TRBV5-4
size: .
J: TRBJ1-4
CDR3: ASSFRDNDEKLF

V: TRBV10-3
size: .
J: TRBJ1-5
CDR3: AKDSSNQPQH